Described below is a single T cell receptor (beta chain) sequence and its context. No cognate antigen has been identified for it. Base qualities are not recorded, but no much larger clone differs from it by a single base. This specimen comes from a study of blood T cell repertoires in COVID-19 (dated by TCRdb to about 2020). Regarding the complete study: Collaborator samples came from the United States, Italy and Spain and covered acute and convalescent phases of COVID-19. The prospective study material was composed of cDNA or gDNA derived from T cells, B-cell-depleted T cells, or PBMCs. Subjects who had been exposed to COVID-19, were actively infected with it, or had recovered from it provided the deeply sampled blood TCRbeta repertoires that made up the dataset. The repertoires were released in a freely available public database meant as a resource for research on the immune response to SARS-CoV-2. Samples were obtained from the ongoing ImmuneRACE study (first 160 participants) and from over 1,000 subjects provided by 6 global collaborators. Nearly every sample came with metadata listing a de-identified subject ID, COVID-19 status, age in years and sex. Where available, HLA class I and class II types were obtained from metadata supplied by the sample provider rather than from assay-based typing.

Trimming takes 4 bases off V and 4 bases off J; junction bases not matched to a gene: 8. The germline V gene supplies CDR1 SGHRS and CDR2 YFSETQ. The cysteine opens and the phenylalanine closes a CDR3 of 14 amino acids. The only DNA kept is the CDR3, 42 bases in frame from the first base. Another Seattle source contributed samples from volunteer blood donors who had recovered from COVID-19. Each collaborating institution followed its own protocols to collect whole blood in K2EDTA tubes. For TCRbeta analysis, collaborators shipped samples as frozen whole blood, isolated PBMCs, or DNA extracted from either of those sample types. TCRbeta CDR3 regions were amplified from genomic DNA using the immunoSEQ Assay, a bias-controlled multiplex PCR. The authors' pipeline ran thus. Within the assay, amplification of reference gene primers was used to estimate how many nucleated cells each sample contained. To quantify the absolute abundance of each unique TCRbeta CDR3 rearrangement, sequence reads were collapsed and filtered. Productive Simpson clonality was computed per sample as the square root of Simpson's diversity index over productive rearrangements. Imported from immuneACCESS, the table was reduced by TCRdb to in-frame sequences with V and J called. These copies leave out some clones; in studies compared against another copy, an unresolved V gene accounts for under half, and the cause of the remainder is not known. The D gene and trimming were derived from the DNA, and the V and J assignments and clone size from that table. Within this sample are nearly 250,000 clones, with approximately 86% of them counted one time only. Jointly, the top ten make up around 1.7% of the sample.

Results the study describes overall, beyond this receptor: Clinical and demographic metadata were provided uncurated, with the amount varying by source and participant.

This receptor was obtained from a woman aged 55-69 years who had recovered from COVID-19. The sequenced sample consisted of peripheral blood. Recombination joined TRBV5-1 with TRBJ2-7; 7 nucleotides in the junction match TRBD1. The sequence in DNA is TGCGCCAGCAGCCCAGGGGACAGTCGGTACGAGCAGTACTTC. Its coded protein is CASSPGDSRYEQYF.